The clone carrying this TCR beta chain has only one observation. Profiling relied on immunoSEQ multiplex PCR, and the TCRdb table lists in-frame clones only, not all of them. In the table there are about 88,000 clones, 95% of which are singletons. This sample is drawn from a study of technical replicates of blood from a few donors. The sequenced sample consisted of T cells isolated from PBMCs. The sequence was obtained from a human donor in good health.

CDR3 loop: CASSQDRFGGRSKNTGELFF. The CDR3 bases are TGCGCCAGCAGCCAGGACCGGTTTGGCGGGAGGAGTAAGAACACCGGGGAGCTGTTTTTT. J is TRBJ2-2 and V is TRBV5-1; 8 positions match TRBD2. The trim removed 4 bases at V and 1 base at J, leaving 18 bases unmatched. Germline V CDR1 and CDR2: SGHRS, YFSETQ. The CDR3 spans 20 residues.